A selection of T cell receptor beta chains follows, all from one sample in a study of blood T cell repertoires in COVID-19. Generated by immunoSEQ multiplex PCR, the TCRdb table keeps only in-frame clones and is missing some. Seen here are 350,000 or so clones, 88% observed once, and the top ten hold over 0.9%. Sequencing was done on a sample of PBMCs or T cells enriched from blood (not recorded which). The source of these receptors is a woman under 40 who had been exposed to COVID-19. Each CDR3 is given with its conserved first and last residue. Each record gives: CDR3 protein, CDR3 DNA, D gene, V gene, clone size, CDR3 length, J gene. A D gene is named only where the DNA matches it firmly. Clone size is stated in some rows and not others, as once, few, many or a class when expanded.

cdr3_aa: CASSDPPGQGAPYTGELFF; cdr3_nt: TGTGCCAGCAGCGACCCACCGGGACAGGGGGCGCCGTACACCGGGGAGCTGTTTTTT; d_call: TRBD1; v_call: TRBV3-1/TRBV3-2; clone_size: .; cdr3_length: 19; j_call: TRBJ2-2
cdr3_aa: CASSPYGEYNEQFF; cdr3_nt: TGTGCCAGCAGCCCGTACGGGGAATACAATGAGCAGTTCTTC; d_call: .; v_call: TRBV7-6; clone_size: .; cdr3_length: 14; j_call: TRBJ2-1
cdr3_aa: CASSRLQGGYTF; cdr3_nt: TGTGCCAGCAGCCGACTACAGGGTGGCTACACCTTC; d_call: .; v_call: TRBV28; clone_size: .; cdr3_length: 12; j_call: TRBJ1-2
cdr3_aa: CASRLAGDVETQYF; cdr3_nt: TGTGCCAGCAGGCTAGCGGGAGATGTGGAGACCCAGTACTTC; d_call: TRBD2; v_call: TRBV28; clone_size: .; cdr3_length: 14; j_call: TRBJ2-5
cdr3_aa: CASSFKREHEQYF; cdr3_nt: TGTGCCAGCAGTTTTAAGCGGGAGCACGAGCAGTACTTC; d_call: TRBD2; v_call: TRBV27; clone_size: .; cdr3_length: 13; j_call: TRBJ2-7
cdr3_aa: CASSQGLREGHETQYF; cdr3_nt: TGTGCCAGCAGCCAAGGCTTACGGGAGGGCCATGAGACCCAGTACTTC; d_call: TRBD2; v_call: TRBV14; clone_size: .; cdr3_length: 16; j_call: TRBJ2-5
cdr3_aa: CASSFSRLRLKNTGELFF; cdr3_nt: TGTGCCAGCAGCTTCTCTAGACTGAGACTGAAGAACACCGGGGAGCTGTTTTTT; d_call: .; v_call: TRBV5-5; clone_size: .; cdr3_length: 18; j_call: TRBJ2-2
cdr3_aa: CASSSTTSVGTGGSPLHF; cdr3_nt: TGCGCCAGCAGCTCCACAACGAGTGTCGGGACAGGGGGTTCACCCCTCCACTTT; d_call: TRBD1; v_call: TRBV5-1; clone_size: .; cdr3_length: 18; j_call: TRBJ1-6
cdr3_aa: CASISSGVRTIYF; cdr3_nt: TGTGCCAGCATCAGCTCAGGGGTTCGGACCATATATTTT; d_call: .; v_call: TRBV28; clone_size: .; cdr3_length: 13; j_call: TRBJ1-3
cdr3_aa: CASSLVGDQPQHF; cdr3_nt: TGCGCCAGCAGCTTGGTCGGAGATCAGCCCCAGCATTTT; d_call: .; v_call: TRBV5-1; clone_size: once; cdr3_length: 13; j_call: TRBJ1-5
cdr3_aa: CASSLHSSYEQYF; cdr3_nt: TGTGCCAGCAGTCTTCACAGTTCCTACGAGCAGTACTTC; d_call: .; v_call: TRBV28; clone_size: .; cdr3_length: 13; j_call: TRBJ2-7
cdr3_aa: CASSPGGKGAQETQYF; cdr3_nt: TGTGCCAGCAGTCCGGGGGGCAAAGGGGCCCAAGAGACCCAGTACTTC; d_call: .; v_call: TRBV28; clone_size: .; cdr3_length: 16; j_call: TRBJ2-5
cdr3_aa: CATGTGAYNEQFF; cdr3_nt: TGTGCCACCGGTACCGGGGCCTACAATGAGCAGTTCTTC; d_call: .; v_call: TRBV24-1; clone_size: .; cdr3_length: 13; j_call: TRBJ2-1
cdr3_aa: CASSLDRQGAGEQYF; cdr3_nt: TGCGCCAGCAGCTTGGATAGGCAGGGGGCGGGAGAGCAGTACTTC; d_call: TRBD1; v_call: TRBV5-1; clone_size: .; cdr3_length: 15; j_call: TRBJ2-7
cdr3_aa: CASSLVHRDYEQYF; cdr3_nt: TGTGCCAGCAGCTTAGTCCACAGAGACTACGAGCAGTACTTC; d_call: .; v_call: TRBV7-2; clone_size: few; cdr3_length: 14; j_call: TRBJ2-7
cdr3_aa: CASSLGRTGAISREQYF; cdr3_nt: TGTGCCAGCAGCTTAGGGCGGACAGGGGCCATCTCTCGCGAGCAGTACTTC; d_call: TRBD1; v_call: TRBV7-2; clone_size: few; cdr3_length: 17; j_call: TRBJ2-7
cdr3_aa: CASSPQGALGANVLTF; cdr3_nt: TGTGCCAGCAGTCCCCAGGGGGCGCTTGGGGCCAACGTCCTGACTTTC; d_call: TRBD1; v_call: TRBV2; clone_size: .; cdr3_length: 16; j_call: TRBJ2-6
cdr3_aa: CASSLLDLKVSSTDTQYF; cdr3_nt: TGTGCCAGCAGCTTGTTGGACTTGAAGGTTTCTAGCACAGATACGCAGTATTTT; d_call: .; v_call: TRBV5-6; clone_size: .; cdr3_length: 18; j_call: TRBJ2-3
cdr3_aa: CASTGQGSATEAFF; cdr3_nt: TGTGCCAGCACCGGACAGGGGTCGGCCACTGAAGCTTTCTTT; d_call: TRBD1; v_call: TRBV2; clone_size: .; cdr3_length: 14; j_call: TRBJ1-1
cdr3_aa: CASSSLAGWYYNEQFF; cdr3_nt: TGTGCCAGCAGTTCCCTGGCGGGATGGTACTACAATGAGCAGTTCTTC; d_call: .; v_call: TRBV28; clone_size: once; cdr3_length: 16; j_call: TRBJ2-1
cdr3_aa: CAWTPGGQEKLFF; cdr3_nt: TGTGCCTGGACCCCGGGGGGGCAGGAAAAACTGTTTTTT; d_call: .; v_call: TRBV30; clone_size: .; cdr3_length: 13; j_call: TRBJ1-4
cdr3_aa: CATTGQPHNEQFF; cdr3_nt: TGTGCCACCACGGGACAGCCTCACAATGAGCAGTTCTTC; d_call: TRBD1; v_call: TRBV24-1; clone_size: .; cdr3_length: 13; j_call: TRBJ2-1